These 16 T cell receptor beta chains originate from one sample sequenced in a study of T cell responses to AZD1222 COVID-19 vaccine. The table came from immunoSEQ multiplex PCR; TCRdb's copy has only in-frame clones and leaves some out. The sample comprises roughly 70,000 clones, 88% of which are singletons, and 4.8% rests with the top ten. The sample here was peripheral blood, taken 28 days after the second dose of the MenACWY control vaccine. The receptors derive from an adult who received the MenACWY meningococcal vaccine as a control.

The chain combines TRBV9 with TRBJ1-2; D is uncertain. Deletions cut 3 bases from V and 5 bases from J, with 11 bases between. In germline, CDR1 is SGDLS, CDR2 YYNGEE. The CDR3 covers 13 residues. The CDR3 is CASSGALGYGYTF. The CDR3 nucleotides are TGTGCCAGCAGCGGTGCTCTGGGGTATGGCTACACCTTC.

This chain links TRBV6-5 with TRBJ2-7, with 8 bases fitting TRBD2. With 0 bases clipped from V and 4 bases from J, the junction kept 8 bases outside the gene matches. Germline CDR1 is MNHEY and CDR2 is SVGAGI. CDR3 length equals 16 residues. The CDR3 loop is CASSYSEAGEGYEQYF. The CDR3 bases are TGTGCCAGCAGTTACTCGGAAGCGGGAGAGGGATACGAGCAGTACTTC.

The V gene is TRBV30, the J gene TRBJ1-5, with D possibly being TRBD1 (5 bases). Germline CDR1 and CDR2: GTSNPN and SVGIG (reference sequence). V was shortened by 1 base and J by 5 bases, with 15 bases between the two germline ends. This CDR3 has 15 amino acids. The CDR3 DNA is TGTGCCTGGAGTGCGCCTGGGGGGACCTATCAGCCCCAGCATTTT. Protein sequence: CAWSAPGGTYQPQHF.

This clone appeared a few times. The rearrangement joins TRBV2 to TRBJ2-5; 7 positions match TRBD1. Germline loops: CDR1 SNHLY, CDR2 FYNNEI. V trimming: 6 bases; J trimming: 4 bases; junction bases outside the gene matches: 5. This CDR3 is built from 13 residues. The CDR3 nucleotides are TGTGCCAGCAGAGGGGGCGCTTCAGAGACCCAGTACTTC. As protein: CASRGGASETQYF. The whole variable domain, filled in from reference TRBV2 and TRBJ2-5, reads EPEVTQTPSHQVTQMGQEVILRCVPISNHLYFYWYRQILGQKVEFLVSFYNNEISEKSEIFDDQFSVERPDGSNFTLKIRSTKLEDSAMYFCASRGGASETQYFGPGTRLLVL.

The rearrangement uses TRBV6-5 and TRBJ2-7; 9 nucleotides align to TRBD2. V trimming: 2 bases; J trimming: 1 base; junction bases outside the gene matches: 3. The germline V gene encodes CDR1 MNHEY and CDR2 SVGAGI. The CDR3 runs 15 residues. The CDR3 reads CASSYAGGVSYEQYF. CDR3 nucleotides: TGTGCCAGCAGTTACGCGGGAGGGGTGTCCTACGAGCAGTACTTC.

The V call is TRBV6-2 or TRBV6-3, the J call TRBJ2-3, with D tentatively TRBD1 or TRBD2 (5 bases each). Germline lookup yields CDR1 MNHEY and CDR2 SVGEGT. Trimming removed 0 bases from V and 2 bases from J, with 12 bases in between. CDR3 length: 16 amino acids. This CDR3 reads CASSYSSRDPTDTQYF. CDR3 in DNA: TGTGCCAGCAGTTACTCGAGTAGGGACCCCACAGATACGCAGTATTTT.

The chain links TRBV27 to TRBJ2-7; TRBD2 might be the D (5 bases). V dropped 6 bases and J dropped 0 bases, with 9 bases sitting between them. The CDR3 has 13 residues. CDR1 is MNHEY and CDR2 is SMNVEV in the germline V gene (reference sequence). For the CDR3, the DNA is TGTGCCAGCAGAGACTATCGCTCCTACGAGCAGTACTTC. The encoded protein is CASRDYRSYEQYF.

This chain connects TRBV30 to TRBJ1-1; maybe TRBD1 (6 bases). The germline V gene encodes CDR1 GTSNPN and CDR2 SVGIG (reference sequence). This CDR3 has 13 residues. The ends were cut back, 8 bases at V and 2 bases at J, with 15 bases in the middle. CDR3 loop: CARKAGGNTEAFF. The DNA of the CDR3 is TGTGCCCGAAAAGCGGGGGGCAACACTGAAGCTTTCTTT.

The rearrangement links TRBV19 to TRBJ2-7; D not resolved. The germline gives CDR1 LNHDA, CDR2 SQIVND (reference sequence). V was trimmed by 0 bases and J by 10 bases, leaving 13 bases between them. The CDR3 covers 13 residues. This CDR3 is CASSIETGPPQYF. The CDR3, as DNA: TGTGCCAGTAGTATAGAAACCGGGCCTCCCCAGTACTTC. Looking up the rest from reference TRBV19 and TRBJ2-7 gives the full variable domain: DGGITQSPKYLFRKEGQNVTLSCEQNLNHDAMYWYRQDPGQGLRLIYYSQIVNDFQKGDIAEGYSVSREKKESFPLTVTSAQKNPTAFYLCASSIETGPPQYFGPGTRLTVT.

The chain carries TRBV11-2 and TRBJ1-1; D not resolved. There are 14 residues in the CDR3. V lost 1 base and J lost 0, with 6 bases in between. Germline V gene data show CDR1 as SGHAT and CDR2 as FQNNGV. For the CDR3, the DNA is TGTGCCAGCAGCTTAGTATCGCTGAACACTGAAGCTTTCTTT. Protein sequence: CASSLVSLNTEAFF.

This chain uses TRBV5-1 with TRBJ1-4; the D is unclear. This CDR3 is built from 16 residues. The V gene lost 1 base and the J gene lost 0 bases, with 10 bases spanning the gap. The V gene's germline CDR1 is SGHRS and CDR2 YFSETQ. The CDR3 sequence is CASSLNVAATNEKLFF. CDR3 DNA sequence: TGCGCCAGCAGCTTGAATGTGGCCGCAACTAATGAAAAACTGTTTTTT. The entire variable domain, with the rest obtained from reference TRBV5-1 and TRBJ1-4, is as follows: KAGVTQTPRYLIKTRGQQVTLSCSPISGHRSVSWYQQTPGQGLQFLFEYFSETQRNKGNFPGRFSGRQFSNSRSEMNVSTLELGDSALYLCASSLNVAATNEKLFFGSGTQLSVL.

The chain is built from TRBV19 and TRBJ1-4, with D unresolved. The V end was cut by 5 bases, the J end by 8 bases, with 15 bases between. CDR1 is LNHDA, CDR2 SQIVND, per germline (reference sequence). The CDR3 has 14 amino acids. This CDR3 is CASSLAGGYEKLFF. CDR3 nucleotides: TGTGCCAGTAGTTTGGCCGGAGGATACGAAAAACTGTTTTTT.

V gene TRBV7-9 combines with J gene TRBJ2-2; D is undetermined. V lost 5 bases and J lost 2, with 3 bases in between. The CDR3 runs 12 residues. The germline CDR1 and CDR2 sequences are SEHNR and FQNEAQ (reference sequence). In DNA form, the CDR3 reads TGTGCCAGCAGCCTTAACACCGGGGAGCTGTTTTTT. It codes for CASSLNTGELFF.

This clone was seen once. The CDR3 bases are TGTGCCAGCAGCATAAGTAACCCACAGGGCTGGTATGGCTACACCTTC. Protein sequence: CASSISNPQGWYGYTF. V usage is TRBV7-3 and J usage is TRBJ1-2; weak D call: TRBD1 (6 bases). This CDR3 region has 16 residues. Germline V CDR1 and CDR2: SGHTA, FQGTGA. The V gene lost 5 bases and the J gene lost 5 bases, with 21 bases spanning the gap.

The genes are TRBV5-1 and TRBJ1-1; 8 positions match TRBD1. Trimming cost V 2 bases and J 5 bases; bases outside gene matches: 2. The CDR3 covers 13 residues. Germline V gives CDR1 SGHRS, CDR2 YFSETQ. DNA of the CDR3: TGCGCCAGCAGCTTACAGGGGGATACTGAAGCTTTCTTT. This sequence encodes CASSLQGDTEAFF.

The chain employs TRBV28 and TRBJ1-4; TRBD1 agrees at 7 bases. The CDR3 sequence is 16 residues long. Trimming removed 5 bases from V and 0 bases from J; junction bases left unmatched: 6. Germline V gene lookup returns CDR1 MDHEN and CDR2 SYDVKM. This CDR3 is CASSRDSLATNEKLFF. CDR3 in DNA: TGTGCCAGCAGTAGGGACAGCTTAGCAACTAATGAAAAACTGTTTTTT.